This T cell receptor (beta chain) was sequenced for a study of blood T cell repertoires in COVID-19. The germline V gene encodes CDR1 SGHTA and CDR2 FQGTGA. V was clipped by 5 bases and J by 7 bases, with 16 bases between them. The CDR3 covers 14 residues. Original processing methods: For nucleated cells, counts were estimated from reference gene primer amplification. The data were produced by immunoSEQ multiplex PCR, yet TCRdb's version contains in-frame clones alone and is incomplete. V and J calls and clone size follow that table, whereas D and trimming were derived from the DNA. The sample lists under 400,000 clones; 75% to 90% were seen once. The Seattle patients, enrolled during active infection, were followed longitudinally.

The specimen was peripheral blood. The clonotype originates from a woman aged 25 to 39 with COVID-19, enrolled during active disease. This chain connects TRBV7-3 to TRBJ2-3, with D possibly being TRBD2 (6 bases). The DNA of the CDR3 is TGTGCCAGCAGCCCGACCGGGGGAGATAATACGCAGTATTTT. Its protein product is CASSPTGGDNTQYF.